This T cell receptor (beta chain) was identified during a study of blood T cell repertoires in COVID-19. Study-level background: Acute-phase and convalescent COVID-19 samples originated in the United States, Italy and Spain. Sample material is recorded as cDNA or gDNA derived from T cells, B-cell-depleted T cells, or PBMCs.

Clinical histories supplied by participants themselves formed the basis of cohort assignment. V lost 3 bases, J lost 6 bases, and 7 bases stayed unmatched. This CDR3 has 14 residues. The germline CDR1 and CDR2 sequences are LGHNT and FRNRAP. Produced via immunoSEQ multiplex PCR; TCRdb's table is partial and in-frame only. The table includes around 300,000 clones, roughly 86% detected once. The TCR originated in a woman younger than 45 who had recovered from COVID-19. Specimen: PBMCs or T cells enriched from blood (not recorded which). The chain employs TRBV12-5 and TRBJ2-7; 8 bases are a match to TRBD2. In DNA, the CDR3 is TGTGCTAGTGGTTTCGGGACTAGGGGCTCCGAGCAGTACTTC. Protein sequence: CASGFGTRGSEQYF.